This T cell receptor beta chain was retrieved from a study of regulatory T cells in long-lasting Graves disease. Across the study: A definition of persistent Graves' disease required over 5 years of antithyroid drugs plus positive TSH receptor antibodies.

Comments on this clonotype: Its antigen is still unknown.

This CDR3 spans 16 amino acids. V lost 1 base to trimming and J lost 2 bases; unmatched junction nucleotides: 0. The germline CDR1 and CDR2 sequences are SGHAT and FQNNGV. Study-level findings and limits: Patients with persistent disease showed a bias toward TRBV28, TRBJ1-2 and TRBJ2-5. Between persistent patients, about 2,500 public clonotypes were shared, exceeding the approximately 990 shared between new patients.

CDR3 regions were amplified by Arm-PCR using iRepertoire HTBI primers to build TCR beta libraries. From the multiplex PCR reads, TCRdb called clonotypes with MiXCR, one entry per CDR3 protein. The sample consists of approximately 400,000 distinct CDR3 sequences, 20% to 30% of them appearing once. Time point specified: persistent/refractory GD, antithyroid drugs over 5 years with positive TRAb. RNA from PBMCs was the source of the TCR library. Graves' disease diagnoses followed American Thyroid Association guidelines. Sequenced here: peripheral blood mononuclear cells (PBMCs), sampled when the disease was refractory, from a patient treated with antithyroid drugs. The J gene is TRBJ2-1, the V gene TRBV11-2; 12 bases align to TRBD2. This TCR was sampled from a female donor with Graves disease. The CDR3 region is CASSLASGRAYNEQFF. DNA of the CDR3: TGTGCCAGCAGCTTAGCTAGCGGGAGGGCCTACAATGAGCAGTTCTTC.